One and the same sample provided the 14 T cell receptor beta chains below, sequenced in a study of blood T cell repertoires in COVID-19. The protocol was immunoSEQ multiplex PCR, while the TCRdb copy is restricted to in-frame clones and leaves out a portion. The sample lists 250,000 to 300,000 clones, approximately 93% occurring once. The sample consisted of peripheral blood. The receptors stem from a woman between 25 and 40 years old with COVID-19, enrolled during active disease.

The chain recombines TRBV7-8 with TRBJ1-3; TRBD1 is a possible D gene (6 bases). V was shortened by 2 bases and J by 5 bases, with 13 bases between the two germline ends. CDR3 length: 15 residues. CDR1 is SGHVS, CDR2 FQNEAQ, per germline. DNA for the CDR3: TGTGCCAGCAGCTTAACCAGGGGTTGGAGAAACACCATATATTTT. This codes for CASSLTRGWRNTIYF.

This sequence joins TRBV5-6 and TRBJ1-2, with 8 bases aligning to TRBD1. Trimming at V came to 4 bases and at J to 2 bases, leaving 16 bases not matched to a gene. The CDR3 loop spans 18 amino acids. Looked up from germline, CDR1 is SGHDT and CDR2 is YYEEEE. CDR3 sequence: CASSPIPGQAVVNYGYTF. DNA for the CDR3: TGTGCCAGCAGCCCGATCCCGGGACAGGCGGTGGTCAACTATGGCTACACCTTC. The whole variable domain, remainder taken from reference TRBV5-6 and TRBJ1-2, is DAGVTQSPTHLIKTRGQQVTLRCSPKSGHDTVSWYQQALGQGPQFIFQYYEEEERQRGNFPDRFSGHQFPNYSSELNVNALLLGDSALYLCASSPIPGQAVVNYGYTFGSGTRLTVV.

The CDR3 nucleotides read TGTGCCAGCTCACCACGGTATAGCTCGGGACAGGAAATCAATCAGCCCCAGCATTTT. Its protein is CASSPRYSSGQEINQPQHF. The chain combines TRBV18 with TRBJ1-5; TRBD1 aligns across 8 bases. CDR1 is KGHSH and CDR2 is LQKENI in the germline V gene. J was trimmed by 3 bases and V by 1 base; bases with no gene match: 14. CDR3 length: 19 residues.

The rearrangement uses TRBV11-2 and TRBJ2-7, with 10 bases lining up with TRBD1. The CDR3 sequence is 15 residues long. Germline V CDR1 and CDR2: SGHAT, FQNNGV. With 0 bases clipped from V and 2 bases from J, the junction kept 1 base outside the gene matches. The CDR3 sequence is CASSLEGTGAYEQYF. The DNA for the CDR3 is TGTGCCAGCAGCTTAGAGGGGACAGGGGCCTACGAGCAGTACTTC.

This clone was found once. The J gene is TRBJ2-1, the V gene TRBV18, with 13 positions matching TRBD2. This CDR3 spans 16 amino acids. With V trimmed by 3 bases and J by 8 bases, 7 bases remained unmatched. Germline CDR1 is KGHSH and CDR2 is LQKENI. In nucleotides, the CDR3 is TGTGCCAGCTCACCCGAGGGACTAGCGGGAAGGTATGAGCAGTTCTTC. Translated: CASSPEGLAGRYEQFF.

This rearrangement joins TRBV3-1 (or the pseudogene TRBV3-2) to TRBJ1-2, with 7 positions matching TRBD1. Losses at the gene ends were 5 bases for V and 7 bases for J; bases not matched to a gene: 7. The V gene's germline CDR1 is LGHDT and CDR2 YNNKEL (reference sequence). The CDR3 totals 13 residues. CDR3 coding DNA: TGTGCCAGCAGCGTCCGGGACAGAGGTGGCTACACCTTC. Translating it yields CASSVRDRGGYTF.

This clone has just one count. The V gene is TRBV7-9, the J gene TRBJ2-4; tentatively, D is TRBD2 (5 bases). CDR3 size: 13 residues. Germline CDR1 reads SEHNR; CDR2 reads FQNEAQ (reference sequence). V shed 5 bases and J shed 6 bases, with 11 bases lying between them. CDR3 sequence: CASSPAGINIQYF. The CDR3 nucleotides are TGTGCCAGCAGCCCTGCCGGGATAAACATTCAGTACTTC.

The chain's CDR3 is CASSPPTSGRREDTQYF. In DNA, the CDR3 is TGTGCCAGCAGTCCACCGACTAGCGGGAGGCGTGAAGATACGCAGTATTTT. This rearrangement joins TRBV28 to TRBJ2-3, with 13 bases matching TRBD2. Trimming took 5 bases from V and 5 from J; bases not matched to a gene: 10. The CDR3 has 17 amino acids. Germline CDR1 MDHEN, CDR2 SYDVKM.

This sequence joins TRBV11-2 and TRBJ1-1; D is possibly TRBD1 (6 bases). The ends were cut back, 2 bases at V and 7 bases at J, with 11 bases in the middle. Germline V CDR1 and CDR2: SGHAT, FQNNGV. The CDR3 contains 13 residues. The CDR3 DNA is TGTGCCAGCAGCTTAAGGGGGAAGGGTGAAGCTTTCTTT. This encodes CASSLRGKGEAFF.

DNA for the CDR3: TGTGCCAGCAGCTTGGCTATCGCAGGGAAGAGTAACTATGGCTACACCTTC. It translates to CASSLAIAGKSNYGYTF. The chain uses TRBV5-6 and TRBJ1-2; possibly TRBD1 for D (5 bases). The CDR3 consists of 17 residues. The germline V gene encodes CDR1 SGHDT and CDR2 YYEEEE. The ends were cut back, 0 bases at V and 1 base at J, with 16 bases in the middle.

The chain combines TRBV7-6 with TRBJ2-2; D gene ambiguous. The CDR3 has 15 residues. V gave up 1 base and J gave up 0 bases, with 6 bases separating them. The germline CDR1 and CDR2 sequences are SGHVS and FNYEAQ. CDR3 in DNA: TGTGCCAGCAGCTTAGGCAGTGCGAACACCGGGGAGCTGTTTTTT. Encoded protein: CASSLGSANTGELFF.

Comments on this clone: The junction departs from the called germline gene at one end, perhaps through a read error. The chain is built from TRBV6-1 and TRBJ2-7; 10 bases are shared with TRBD2. The germline V gene has CDR1 MNHNS and CDR2 SASEGT. The CDR3 is 13 amino acids. Written as DNA, the CDR3 is TGTGCCAGCAGTGAAAGCCCTAGCGGGAGCTGTGGCTTC. It is translated as CASSESPSGSCGF.

The V gene is TRBV4-1, the J gene TRBJ2-5; 7 nucleotides agree with TRBD1. The germline CDR1 and CDR2 sequences are MGHRA and YSYEKL. V trimming: 1 base; J trimming: 5 bases; junction bases outside the gene matches: 7. This CDR3 region has 15 residues. CDR3 sequence: CASSQGQGGFETQYF. CDR3 bases: TGCGCCAGCAGCCAAGGACAGGGCGGCTTTGAGACCCAGTACTTC.

This chain uses TRBV7-2 with TRBJ2-7; possible D gene TRBD1, 5 bases. CDR3 size: 12 residues. V was trimmed by 2 bases and J by 3 bases, leaving 5 bases between them. Germline CDR1 SGHTA, CDR2 FQGNSA. The CDR3 spells CASSLQGYEQYF. For the CDR3, the DNA is TGTGCCAGCAGCTTACAGGGCTACGAGCAGTACTTC.